A selection of T cell receptor beta chains follows, all from one sample in a study of shared clonotypes between healthy human individuals. Assay used: immunoSEQ multiplex PCR; TCRdb lists only in-frame clones, some missing. The table records millions of clones, less than 95% of them present only once. Input material: naive CD8+ T cells sorted from blood. These TCRs come from a man younger than 35 in good health. Both conserved end residues are part of each CDR3. D genes are given only for firm matches. Not every row has a clone size; where given, it reads once, few, many or a size class.

abundance: NA
len: 14
j_gene: TRBJ2-1
d_gene: NA
v_gene: TRBV7-9
CDR3aa: CASSSGLKYNEQFF
CDR3nt: TGTGCCAGCAGTTCGGGACTTAAGTACAATGAGCAGTTCTTC

abundance: NA
len: 16
j_gene: TRBJ1-2
d_gene: NA
v_gene: TRBV10-2
CDR3aa: CASSESQGGWLDGYTF
CDR3nt: TGCGCCAGCAGTGAGTCTCAAGGCGGATGGTTGGATGGCTACACCTTC

abundance: NA
len: 15
j_gene: TRBJ2-1
d_gene: NA
v_gene: TRBV10-3
CDR3aa: CAISEPPEGSAEQFF
CDR3nt: TGTGCCATCAGTGAGCCGCCTGAAGGGTCCGCTGAGCAGTTCTTC

abundance: NA
len: 13
j_gene: TRBJ2-7
d_gene: NA
v_gene: TRBV7-9
CDR3aa: CASSSGGSYEQYF
CDR3nt: TGTGCCAGCAGCTCCGGAGGGTCCTACGAGCAGTACTTC

abundance: once
len: 15
j_gene: TRBJ2-5
d_gene: NA
v_gene: TRBV7-9
CDR3aa: CASSSTSGFQETQYF
CDR3nt: TGTGCCAGCAGCTCTACCAGCGGATTCCAAGAGACCCAGTACTTC

abundance: NA
len: 15
j_gene: TRBJ2-1
d_gene: NA
v_gene: TRBV4-2
CDR3aa: CASSQASGTHNEQFF
CDR3nt: TGTGCCAGCAGCCAAGCCAGCGGTACGCACAATGAGCAGTTCTTC

abundance: NA
len: 14
j_gene: TRBJ2-1
d_gene: NA
v_gene: TRBV6-1
CDR3aa: CASSDTGPYNEQFF
CDR3nt: TGTGCCAGCAGTGATACCGGGCCCTACAATGAGCAGTTCTTC

abundance: NA
len: 13
j_gene: TRBJ2-7
d_gene: NA
v_gene: TRBV14
CDR3aa: CASRAGASYEQYF
CDR3nt: TGTGCCAGCAGGGCTGGGGCCTCCTACGAGCAGTACTTC

abundance: NA
len: 16
j_gene: TRBJ2-3
d_gene: NA
v_gene: TRBV6-1
CDR3aa: CASSERVELEGDTQYF
CDR3nt: TGTGCCAGCAGTGAAAGGGTGGAATTGGAGGGAGATACGCAGTATTTT

abundance: once
len: 17
j_gene: TRBJ1-1
d_gene: TRBD1
v_gene: TRBV6-1
CDR3aa: CASSEGDRGFPNTEAFF
CDR3nt: TGTGCCAGCAGTGAAGGGGACAGGGGGTTCCCGAACACTGAAGCTTTCTTT

abundance: NA
len: 13
j_gene: TRBJ1-2
d_gene: NA
v_gene: TRBV10-2
CDR3aa: CASSDGQFSGYTF
CDR3nt: TGCGCCAGCAGCGACGGCCAGTTTAGCGGCTACACCTTC

abundance: NA
len: 13
j_gene: TRBJ1-1
d_gene: NA
v_gene: TRBV4-1
CDR3aa: CASSRHMNTEAFF
CDR3nt: TGCGCCAGCAGCCGGCATATGAACACTGAAGCTTTCTTT

abundance: NA
len: 15
j_gene: TRBJ2-7
d_gene: NA
v_gene: TRBV7-9
CDR3aa: CASSPPDRGGHEQYF
CDR3nt: TGTGCCAGCAGCCCTCCAGACAGAGGGGGTCACGAGCAGTACTTC

abundance: once
len: 18
j_gene: TRBJ1-3
d_gene: TRBD1
v_gene: TRBV13
CDR3aa: CASSSREGALVSGNTIYF
CDR3nt: TGTGCCAGCAGCTCTCGGGAGGGGGCGTTGGTTAGTGGAAACACCATATATTTT

abundance: NA
len: 14
j_gene: TRBJ2-7
d_gene: NA
v_gene: TRBV6-5
CDR3aa: CASSPLPLLAEQYF
CDR3nt: TGTGCCAGCAGCCCACTACCCTTATTGGCCGAGCAGTACTTC

abundance: NA
len: 17
j_gene: TRBJ2-3
d_gene: TRBD2
v_gene: TRBV7-9
CDR3aa: CASSSERDPASTDTQYF
CDR3nt: TGTGCCAGCAGCTCCGAGCGGGACCCTGCTAGCACAGATACGCAGTATTTT

abundance: once
len: 18
j_gene: TRBJ2-5
d_gene: NA
v_gene: TRBV7-8
CDR3aa: CASSLVTDLPRTKETQYF
CDR3nt: TGTGCCAGCAGCCTTGTGACCGACCTGCCGAGAACTAAAGAGACCCAGTACTTC

abundance: NA
len: 14
j_gene: TRBJ2-3
d_gene: NA
v_gene: TRBV6-5
CDR3aa: CASSYSPAADTQYF
CDR3nt: TGTGCCAGCAGTTACTCTCCCGCAGCAGATACGCAGTATTTT

abundance: NA
len: 14
j_gene: TRBJ1-1
d_gene: NA
v_gene: TRBV19
CDR3aa: CASRPDGGNTEAFF
CDR3nt: TGTGCCAGTAGGCCAGACGGGGGGAACACTGAAGCTTTCTTT

abundance: NA
len: 14
j_gene: TRBJ2-1
d_gene: TRBD2
v_gene: TRBV19
CDR3aa: CASSIWTSGHEQFF
CDR3nt: TGTGCCAGTAGTATCTGGACTAGCGGACATGAGCAGTTCTTC

abundance: NA
len: 15
j_gene: TRBJ1-5
d_gene: NA
v_gene: TRBV9
CDR3aa: CASSAGDYSNQPQHF
CDR3nt: TGTGCCAGCAGCGCCGGAGATTATAGCAATCAGCCCCAGCATTTT

abundance: NA
len: 16
j_gene: TRBJ2-3
d_gene: TRBD2
v_gene: TRBV7-8
CDR3aa: CASSLATAGPTDTQYF
CDR3nt: TGTGCCAGCAGCTTAGCCACAGCGGGGCCCACAGATACGCAGTATTTT

abundance: few
len: 11
j_gene: TRBJ2-7
d_gene: NA
v_gene: TRBV6-6
CDR3aa: CASSESYEQYF
CDR3nt: TGTGCCAGCAGTGAGTCCTACGAGCAGTACTTC

abundance: NA
len: 15
j_gene: TRBJ2-7
d_gene: TRBD2
v_gene: TRBV13
CDR3aa: CASSPTGSGIYEQYF
CDR3nt: TGTGCCAGCAGCCCCACGGGGAGCGGGATTTACGAGCAGTACTTC

abundance: NA
len: 16
j_gene: TRBJ2-1
d_gene: TRBD1
v_gene: TRBV13
CDR3aa: CASSSGTGESYNEQFF
CDR3nt: TGTGCCAGCAGCTCGGGGACAGGGGAAAGTTACAATGAGCAGTTCTTC

abundance: once
len: 14
j_gene: TRBJ1-2
d_gene: NA
v_gene: TRBV27
CDR3aa: CASSISGLRDGYTF
CDR3nt: TGTGCCAGCAGTATCTCGGGGCTGAGGGATGGCTACACCTTC

abundance: once
len: 16
j_gene: TRBJ1-6
d_gene: NA
v_gene: TRBV25-1
CDR3aa: CASSDRTEGSDSPLHF
CDR3nt: TGTGCCAGCAGTGATCGGACAGAGGGGAGTGATTCACCCCTCCACTTT

abundance: NA
len: 14
j_gene: TRBJ1-6
d_gene: NA
v_gene: TRBV5-6
CDR3aa: CASSWGRSVEPLHF
CDR3nt: TGTGCCAGCAGCTGGGGAAGGAGCGTGGAACCCCTCCACTTT

abundance: NA
len: 14
j_gene: TRBJ1-2
d_gene: NA
v_gene: TRBV6-5
CDR3aa: CASSYSWGGDGYTF
CDR3nt: TGTGCCAGCAGTTACTCGTGGGGCGGTGATGGCTACACCTTC

abundance: NA
len: 15
j_gene: TRBJ1-2
d_gene: NA
v_gene: TRBV9
CDR3aa: CASSARDKPNYGYTF
CDR3nt: TGTGCCAGCAGCGCCAGGGACAAGCCTAACTATGGCTACACCTTC

abundance: NA
len: 14
j_gene: TRBJ1-2
d_gene: NA
v_gene: TRBV7-9
CDR3aa: CASTLGGSSYGYTF
CDR3nt: TGTGCCAGCACCCTAGGCGGGAGTAGCTATGGCTACACCTTC

abundance: NA
len: 16
j_gene: TRBJ1-6
d_gene: NA
v_gene: TRBV19
CDR3aa: CASSILGSSYNSPLHF
CDR3nt: TGTGCCAGTAGTATTCTAGGCAGCTCCTATAATTCACCCCTCCACTTT

abundance: NA
len: 14
j_gene: TRBJ2-5
d_gene: TRBD2
v_gene: TRBV10-3
CDR3aa: CAISRGRGQETQYF
CDR3nt: TGTGCCATCAGCCGGGGGAGGGGACAAGAGACCCAGTACTTC

abundance: NA
len: 15
j_gene: TRBJ2-1
d_gene: NA
v_gene: TRBV7-9
CDR3aa: CASSLGVLRGDEQFF
CDR3nt: TGTGCCAGCAGCTTAGGAGTTTTAAGGGGGGATGAGCAGTTCTTC

abundance: NA
len: 15
j_gene: TRBJ1-4
d_gene: NA
v_gene: TRBV4-1
CDR3aa: CASSHLGGDNEKLFF
CDR3nt: TGCGCCAGCAGCCATTTAGGGGGTGATAATGAAAAACTGTTTTTT

abundance: NA
len: 14
j_gene: TRBJ2-2
d_gene: TRBD2
v_gene: TRBV9
CDR3aa: CASSAGGGTGELFF
CDR3nt: TGTGCCAGCAGCGCGGGAGGCGGTACCGGGGAGCTGTTTTTT

abundance: NA
len: 15
j_gene: TRBJ1-6
d_gene: TRBD1
v_gene: TRBV7-2
CDR3aa: CASTLDREGNSPLHF
CDR3nt: TGTGCCAGCACCCTTGACAGGGAGGGTAATTCACCCCTCCACTTT

abundance: NA
len: 16
j_gene: TRBJ1-2
d_gene: TRBD1
v_gene: TRBV7-8
CDR3aa: CASSLTFFGTDYGYTF
CDR3nt: TGTGCCAGCAGCTTGACCTTTTTCGGGACAGACTATGGCTACACCTTC

abundance: NA
len: 16
j_gene: TRBJ2-7
d_gene: NA
v_gene: TRBV27
CDR3aa: CASSLAVGGTVDEQYF
CDR3nt: TGTGCCAGCAGTTTAGCTGTAGGGGGAACTGTGGACGAGCAGTACTTC

abundance: NA
len: 14
j_gene: TRBJ2-4
d_gene: NA
v_gene: TRBV6-5
CDR3aa: CASSSQGAKNIQYF
CDR3nt: TGTGCCAGCAGTTCCCAAGGGGCCAAAAACATTCAGTACTTC

abundance: once
len: 15
j_gene: TRBJ2-7
d_gene: TRBD1
v_gene: TRBV2
CDR3aa: CATTLDRGNSYEQYF
CDR3nt: TGTGCCACCACCCTGGACAGGGGAAACTCCTACGAGCAGTACTTC

abundance: NA
len: 13
j_gene: TRBJ2-1
d_gene: NA
v_gene: TRBV6-1
CDR3aa: CASSAGLYNEQFF
CDR3nt: TGTGCCAGCAGTGCGGGACTCTACAATGAGCAGTTCTTC